These 18 T cell receptor beta chains originate from one sample sequenced in a study of CD8 T cells in Susac syndrome. Reverse transcription of about 0.45 to 1 ug RNA was performed with random hexamers. TCRdb called the immunoSEQ multiplex PCR reads again in MiXCR, with one record for every CDR3 protein. Of about 60,000 distinct CDR3 sequences in the sample, roughly 92% were seen once. The sample consisted of CD8+ T cells from PBMCs. These receptors all stem from a human donor in good health.

The chain recombines TRBV4-3 with TRBJ1-2; D perhaps matches TRBD1 (6 bases). The germline gives CDR1 LGHNA, CDR2 YSLEER. This CDR3 is built from 17 residues. The V and J ends lost 2 bases and 0 bases respectively, with 16 bases between them. The CDR3 sequence: CASSQTPGQGANYGYTF. The CDR3 DNA sequence: TGCGCCAGCAGCCAAACGCCGGGACAAGGCGCTAACTATGGCTACACCTTC.

Concerning this clonotype: Compared with germline, one end of the junction differs, possibly owing to a read error. The chain links TRBV2 to TRBJ2-7; perhaps D is TRBD1 or TRBD2 (5 bases each). Germline CDR1 reads SNHLY; CDR2 reads FYNNEI. The CDR3 sequence is 14 residues long. The CDR3 DNA sequence: TGTGCCAGCAGTGAAGGCAGGGAGTCCTGCGAGCAGTACTTC. Amino acids: CASSEGRESCEQYF.

This clonotype was picked up one time. The chain uses TRBV3-1 and TRBJ2-3, with 12 bases matching TRBD2. The CDR3 contains 17 residues. Trimming at V came to 4 bases and at J to 4 bases, leaving 9 bases not matched to a gene. Per germline, CDR1 LGHDT and CDR2 YNNKEL (reference sequence). CDR3 coding DNA: TGTGCCAGCAGCCCTCGGACTAGCGGGGATGGGGCAGATACGCAGTATTTT. Amino acids: CASSPRTSGDGADTQYF.

The chain employs TRBV12-3 or TRBV12-4 and TRBJ2-1, with 10 bases that match TRBD2. The junction had 9 bases not matched to a gene; V was cut back by 3 bases and J by 4 bases. This CDR3 region has 17 residues. Written as DNA, the CDR3 is TGTGCCAGCAGTTTTTGGGCTAGCGGGGGTGGGTACAATGAGCAGTTCTTC. It encodes CASSFWASGGGYNEQFF.

The rearrangement joins TRBV4-1 to TRBJ1-5; the D is unclear. The germline V gene has CDR1 MGHRA and CDR2 YSYEKL. Trimming left V 1 base short and J 6 bases short, with 10 bases between. This CDR3 has 14 residues. CDR3 region: CASSQGVMGQPQHF. For the CDR3, the DNA is TGCGCCAGCAGCCAAGGGGTAATGGGTCAGCCCCAGCATTTT.

The chain recombines TRBV7-9 with TRBJ2-2; D gene uncertain. Germline CDR1 reads SEHNR; CDR2 reads FQNEAQ (reference sequence). V lost 2 bases, J lost 7 bases, and 8 bases lay in between. The CDR3 consists of 13 residues. The CDR3 DNA follows: TGTGCCAGCAGCTTAATCGTTTACGGGGAGCTGTTTTTT. This codes for CASSLIVYGELFF.

V and J are TRBV28 and TRBJ1-6; D gene unclear. V was clipped by 1 base and J by 6 bases, with 10 bases between them. CDR1 is MDHEN, CDR2 SYDVKM, per germline. The CDR3 runs to 15 residues. The CDR3 is CASSLSEELNSPLHF. Written as DNA, the CDR3 is TGTGCCAGCAGTTTATCTGAAGAACTTAATTCACCCCTCCACTTT.

The V gene is TRBV13, the J gene TRBJ2-7, with D perhaps being TRBD1 or TRBD2 (6 bases each). CDR3 length: 15 amino acids. CDR1 and CDR2 from the germline V gene are PRHDT and FYEKMQ (reference sequence). V was pared by 3 bases and J by 4 bases, with 16 bases between. The CDR3 bases are TGTGCCAGCAGCTTCAGAGGGGGGAGTTCTTACGAGCAGTACTTC. It translates to CASSFRGGSSYEQYF. Drawing the rest from reference TRBV13 and TRBJ2-7, the complete variable domain is AAGVIQSPRHLIKEKRETATLKCYPIPRHDTVYWYQQGPGQDPQFLISFYEKMQSDKGSIPDRFSAQQFSDYHSELNMSSLELGDSALYFCASSFRGGSSYEQYFGPGTRLTVT.

This rearrangement joins TRBV7-3 to TRBJ2-7, with D unclear. This CDR3 has 13 amino acids. In germline, CDR1 is SGHTA, CDR2 FQGTGA. Trimming stripped 0 bases from V and 7 bases from J, with 10 bases between. The CDR3 region has the DNA TGTGCCAGCAGCTTAACGGGCACTGGGGAGCAGTACTTC. Translated, it gives CASSLTGTGEQYF.

The CDR3 protein is CASSPSTAYYGYTF. CDR3 nucleotides: TGTGCCAGCAGTCCTTCGACAGCCTACTATGGCTACACCTTC. V usage is TRBV27 and J usage is TRBJ1-2, with a weak D call TRBD1 (5 bases). V was pared by 5 bases and J by 3 bases, with 13 bases between. CDR3 size: 14 residues. Germline lookup yields CDR1 MNHEY and CDR2 SMNVEV (reference sequence).

The chain links TRBV7-9 to TRBJ1-5, with D possibly being TRBD1 (6 bases). CDR1 is SEHNR and CDR2 is FQNEAQ in the germline V gene (reference sequence). The CDR3 is 15 amino acids. V was cut by 4 bases and J by 0 bases, with 10 bases left in between. The CDR3: CASSWDTDSNQPQHF. The CDR3 region has the DNA TGTGCCAGCAGCTGGGACACAGATAGCAATCAGCCCCAGCATTTT.

This chain joins TRBV7-9 and TRBJ2-5; 7 bases are a match to TRBD1. This CDR3 contains 16 residues. Germline V CDR1 and CDR2: SEHNR, FQNEAQ (reference sequence). The junction had 12 bases not matched to a gene; V was cut back by 4 bases and J by 4 bases. The CDR3: CASSSRTGQLVETQYF. The CDR3 DNA follows: TGTGCCAGCAGCTCCCGGACGGGACAGCTCGTAGAGACCCAGTACTTC. The variable domain in full, with the rest retrieved from reference TRBV7-9 and TRBJ2-5, is DTGVSQNPRHKITKRGQNVTFRCDPISEHNRLYWYRQTLGQGPEFLTYFQNEAQLEKSRLLSDRFSAERPKGSFSTLEIQRTEQGDSAMYLCASSSRTGQLVETQYFGPGTRLLVL.

The count of this clonotype is one. The chain is built from TRBV4-3 and TRBJ2-5; D remains ambiguous. Germline loops: CDR1 LGHNA, CDR2 YSLEER. V lost 0 bases and J lost 5, with 10 bases in between. The CDR3 sequence is 14 residues long. The CDR3 spells CASSQERIGETQYF. In DNA form, the CDR3 reads TGCGCCAGCAGCCAAGAGCGCATTGGGGAGACCCAGTACTTC.

This clonotype has only one observation. This sequence joins TRBV29-1 and TRBJ2-3; 7 nucleotides match TRBD2. V shed 6 bases, J shed 2 bases, and the junction held 11 bases outside the gene matches. CDR3 length: 15 residues. Germline V gives CDR1 SQVTM, CDR2 ANQGSEA. CDR3 bases: TGCAGCGTGGAGGTGCTAGCGGACGTCACAGATACGCAGTATTTT. Translation gives CSVEVLADVTDTQYF.

This chain joins TRBV6-2 or TRBV6-3 and TRBJ2-2; D call uncertain. The CDR3 sequence is 13 residues long. Trimming cost V 5 bases and J 5 bases, with 9 bases left between them. Germline-derived CDR1 and CDR2 are MNHEY and SVGEGT. The CDR3 here is CASSQQFTGELFF. The CDR3 DNA follows: TGTGCCAGCAGTCAACAGTTTACCGGGGAGCTGTTTTTT.

This chain joins TRBV15 and TRBJ2-3, with 10 bases aligning to TRBD2. This CDR3 has 17 residues. Trimming took 2 bases from V and 0 from J; bases not matched to a gene: 5. Looked up from germline, CDR1 is LNHNV and CDR2 is YYDKDF (reference sequence). This CDR3 is CATSRWVAGGSTDTQYF. The CDR3 DNA reads as TGTGCCACCAGCAGATGGGTAGCGGGGGGAAGCACAGATACGCAGTATTTT.

The chain recombines TRBV28 with TRBJ1-6, with D hard to call. The CDR3 has 13 residues. The germline gives CDR1 MDHEN, CDR2 SYDVKM. V dropped 1 base and J dropped 7 bases, with 5 bases sitting between them. This chain's CDR3 is CASSLLENSPLHF. The CDR3 region has the DNA TGTGCCAGCAGTTTATTGGAGAATTCACCCCTCCACTTT.

The CDR3 DNA is TGTGCCAGCAGCTTACAGGGGACAGGGCATTCCGAGCAGTACTTC. Encoded protein: CASSLQGTGHSEQYF. This chain links TRBV6-2 or TRBV6-3 with TRBJ2-7; the match to TRBD1 covers 9 bases. Trimming at V came to 6 bases and at J to 6 bases, leaving 12 bases not matched to a gene. The CDR3 totals 15 residues. Germline CDR1 and CDR2: MNHEY and SVGEGT.